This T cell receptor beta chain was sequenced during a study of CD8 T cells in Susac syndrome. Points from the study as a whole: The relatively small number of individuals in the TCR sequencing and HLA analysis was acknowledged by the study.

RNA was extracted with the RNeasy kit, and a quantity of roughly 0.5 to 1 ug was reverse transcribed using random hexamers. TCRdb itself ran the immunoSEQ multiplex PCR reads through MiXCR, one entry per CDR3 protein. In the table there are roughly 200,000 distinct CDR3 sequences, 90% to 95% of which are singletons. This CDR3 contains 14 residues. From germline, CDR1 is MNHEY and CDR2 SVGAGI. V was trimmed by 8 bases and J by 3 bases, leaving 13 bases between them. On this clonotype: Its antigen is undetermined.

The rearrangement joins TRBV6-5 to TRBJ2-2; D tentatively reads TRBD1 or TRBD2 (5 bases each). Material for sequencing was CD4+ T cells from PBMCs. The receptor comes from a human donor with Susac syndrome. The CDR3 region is CASGTGRDTGELFF. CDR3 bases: TGTGCCAGCGGGACGGGGCGGGACACCGGGGAGCTGTTTTTT.